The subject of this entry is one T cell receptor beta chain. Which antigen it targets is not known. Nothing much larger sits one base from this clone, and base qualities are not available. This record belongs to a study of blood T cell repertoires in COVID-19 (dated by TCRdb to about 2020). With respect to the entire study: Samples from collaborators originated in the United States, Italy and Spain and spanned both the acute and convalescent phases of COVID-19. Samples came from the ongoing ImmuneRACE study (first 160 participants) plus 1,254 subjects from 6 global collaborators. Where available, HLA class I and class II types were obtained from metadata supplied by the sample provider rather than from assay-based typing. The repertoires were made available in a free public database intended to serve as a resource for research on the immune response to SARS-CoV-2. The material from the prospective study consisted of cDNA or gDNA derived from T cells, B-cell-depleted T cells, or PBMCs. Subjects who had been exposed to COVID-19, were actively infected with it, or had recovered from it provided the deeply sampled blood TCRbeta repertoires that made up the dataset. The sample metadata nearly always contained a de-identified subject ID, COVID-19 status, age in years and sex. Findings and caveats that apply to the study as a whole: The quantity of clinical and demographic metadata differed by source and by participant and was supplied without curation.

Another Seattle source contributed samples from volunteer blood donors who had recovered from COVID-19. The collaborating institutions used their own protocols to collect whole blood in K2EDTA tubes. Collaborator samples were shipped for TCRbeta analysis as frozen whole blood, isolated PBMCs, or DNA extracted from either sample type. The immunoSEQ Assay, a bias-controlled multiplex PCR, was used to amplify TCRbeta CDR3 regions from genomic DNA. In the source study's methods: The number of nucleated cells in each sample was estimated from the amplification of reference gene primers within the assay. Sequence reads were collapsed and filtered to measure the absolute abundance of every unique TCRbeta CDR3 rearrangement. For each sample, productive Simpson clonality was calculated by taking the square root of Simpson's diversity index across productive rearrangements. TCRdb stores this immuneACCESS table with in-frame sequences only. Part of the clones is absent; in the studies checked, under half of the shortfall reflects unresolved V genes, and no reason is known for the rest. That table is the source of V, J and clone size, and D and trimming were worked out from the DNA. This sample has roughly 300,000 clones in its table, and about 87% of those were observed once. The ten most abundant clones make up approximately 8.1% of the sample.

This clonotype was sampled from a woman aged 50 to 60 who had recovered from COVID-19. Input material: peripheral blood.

The CDR3 region reads CASTPNGELAGTADTQYF. The nucleotide sequence reads as follows: TGTGCCAGTACCCCCAATGGCGAGCTAGCGGGAACCGCAGATACGCAGTATTTT. The V and J segments used are TRBV19 and TRBJ2-3; TRBD2 lines up with 9 middle nucleotides. CDR1 LNHDA and CDR2 SQIVND were looked up in the germline V gene (reference sequence). Measured from the cysteine to the phenylalanine, the CDR3 is 18 residues long. Here the CDR3 DNA is all that survives: 54 bases in frame from base 1. After removal of 7 bases from V and 4 bases from J, the junction retains 18 bases not matched to a gene.